The 13 T cell receptor beta chains below come from one sample, sequenced in a study of T cell changes during pregnancy in multiple sclerosis. Some clones are missing from TCRdb's copy, which holds only in-frame ones; the method was immunoSEQ multiplex PCR. In the table there are about 42,000 clones, approximately 91% of which are singletons. This specimen consisted of CD4+ T cells from peripheral blood mononuclear cells, obtained after pregnancy. Receptors originate from a female donor in good health, enrolled as a control in a pregnancy study.

The rearrangement links TRBV28 to TRBJ2-2; 10 bases map to TRBD2. CDR1 and CDR2 (germline): MDHEN, SYDVKM. The length of the CDR3 is 16 residues. V shed 8 bases and J 5 bases; nucleotides not matched to a gene: 11. CDR3 loop: CASGVAGGLQTGELFF. The CDR3 bases are TGTGCCAGCGGGGTAGCGGGAGGCCTTCAGACCGGGGAGCTGTTTTTT.

This chain links TRBV4-1 with TRBJ1-3; D is undetermined. Between the trimmed V and J ends, which lost 0 bases and 8 bases, there was a span of 11 bases. This CDR3 region has 14 residues. The germline V gene encodes CDR1 MGHRA and CDR2 YSYEKL. CDR3 sequence: CASSQEWQFDTIYF. The CDR3 region has the DNA TGCGCCAGCAGCCAAGAATGGCAGTTTGACACCATATATTTT.

The chain employs TRBV28 and TRBJ2-5; D is perhaps TRBD2 (8 bases). CDR3 length: 17 residues. Trimming left V 10 bases short and J 3 bases short, with 27 bases between. Germline loops: CDR1 MDHEN, CDR2 SYDVKM. The CDR3, as DNA: TGTGCCACCTCGAGGTGGGAGGGGGCGGGAGGCGAAGAGACCCAGTACTTC. Translated, it gives CATSRWEGAGGEETQYF.

V usage is TRBV5-1 and J usage is TRBJ2-5; TRBD1 matches 8 bases. Per the germline V gene, CDR1 is SGHRS and CDR2 is YFSETQ. The CDR3 extends over 14 amino acids. Unmatched junction bases numbered 3, after V lost 4 bases and J lost 1 base. The CDR3 DNA reads TGCGCCAGCAGCAAGGGGACAGGCCAAGAGACCCAGTACTTC. Protein: CASSKGTGQETQYF.

Only a few counts were recorded for this clone. The identical CDR3 is also encoded by other nucleotide sequences in the sample. The V gene is TRBV20-1, the J gene TRBJ2-5, with D unclear. V was cut by 3 bases and J by 0 bases, with 2 bases left in between. The CDR3 length is 11 residues. Germline V CDR1 and CDR2: DFQATT, SNEGSKA (reference sequence). CDR3 amino acids: CSASNQETQYF. The CDR3 nucleotides are TGCAGTGCTAGTAACCAAGAGACCCAGTACTTC.

This clone was counted only a few times. The rearrangement links TRBV29-1 to TRBJ1-1; maybe TRBD1 (5 bases). The V end lost 4 bases, the J end lost 0 bases, and 9 bases lay between the germline ends. This CDR3 comprises 13 residues. Germline V gene lookup returns CDR1 SQVTM and CDR2 ANQGSEA. This CDR3 is CSVAAGMNTEAFF. In DNA, the CDR3 is TGCAGCGTTGCGGCAGGGATGAACACTGAAGCTTTCTTT.

The chain employs TRBV28 and TRBJ2-3; tentatively, D is TRBD2 (5 bases). Trimming pared 5 bases from V and 5 bases from J, leaving 17 bases between. The CDR3 is 15 amino acids. CDR1 MDHEN and CDR2 SYDVKM come from the germline V gene. The chain's CDR3 is CASSTRIGVGDTQYF. The CDR3 region has the DNA TGTGCCAGCAGTACCCGAATCGGGGTAGGAGATACGCAGTATTTT.

CDR3: CASSPRVAGGSYEQYF. Here the CDR3 DNA reads TGTGCCAGCAGCCCCCGGGTAGCGGGGGGATCCTACGAGCAGTACTTC. The chain employs TRBV9 and TRBJ2-7; 10 bases fit TRBD2. Per germline, CDR1 SGDLS and CDR2 YYNGEE. CDR3 size: 16 residues. V shed 4 bases, J shed 1 base, and the junction held 8 bases outside the gene matches.

This chain uses TRBV11-2 with TRBJ2-2; D ambiguous. Germline loops: CDR1 SGHAT, CDR2 FQNNGV. V shed 1 base and J shed 3 bases, with 15 bases lying between them. The CDR3 is made up of 17 amino acids. CDR3 in DNA: TGTGCCAGCAGCTTAGGACTGAGAAGTTCCGACACCGGGGAGCTGTTTTTT. This codes for CASSLGLRSSDTGELFF.

CDR3 residues: CASSESPRVSSEQFF. The CDR3 DNA follows: TGTGCCAGCAGTGAAAGTCCCCGGGTCAGCAGTGAGCAGTTCTTC. V gene TRBV6-1 combines with J gene TRBJ2-1; D not resolved. Between the trimmed V and J ends, which lost 2 bases and 9 bases, there was a span of 17 bases. The CDR3 is 15 residues long. CDR1 MNHNS and CDR2 SASEGT come from the germline V gene.

This clone was seen more than once but under ten times. The chain recombines TRBV2 with TRBJ1-4, with 7 bases fitting TRBD1. The ends lost 7 bases at V and 4 bases at J; junction bases unmatched: 3. Per the germline V gene, CDR1 is SNHLY and CDR2 is FYNNEI. The CDR3 spans 13 residues. The chain's CDR3 is CASTTGLNEKLFF. CDR3 coding DNA: TGTGCCAGCACGACAGGGCTTAATGAAAAACTGTTTTTT.

This clone was counted once. This chain uses TRBV7-3 with TRBJ2-1; the match to TRBD2 covers 7 bases. Losses at the gene ends were 8 bases for V and 1 base for J; bases not matched to a gene: 8. The CDR3 consists of 15 residues. Germline loops: CDR1 SGHTA, CDR2 FQGTGA. DNA for the CDR3: TGTGCCAGCTCCAGGGCGGGAGCGTCCTACAATGAGCAGTTCTTC. Protein product: CASSRAGASYNEQFF.

The rearrangement joins TRBV27 to TRBJ1-6; TRBD1 matches 7 bases. J gave up 7 bases and V 3 bases, and 3 bases lay outside the gene matches. CDR3 length: 14 residues. Germline lookup yields CDR1 MNHEY and CDR2 SMNVEV (reference sequence). CDR3 protein: CASSFLQGNSPLHF. CDR3 bases: TGTGCCAGCAGTTTTCTACAGGGGAATTCACCCCTCCACTTT.